This TCR beta chain was retrieved from a study of T cells expressing NK-cell markers. Comment on this clonotype: Its specificity is unknown.

Findings and caveats of the study: Several donors likewise had their CD3+CD56-NKG2C+ fraction led by these clonotypes.

The CDR3 is made up of 16 amino acids. Germline V gene sequence: CDR1 LGHDT, CDR2 YNNKEL (reference sequence). From the 5' RACE reads, TCRdb lists one entry per CDR3 protein and no DNA. The sample holds hundreds of thousands of distinct CDR3 sequences. V usage is TRBV3-1 and J usage is TRBJ1-4; absent DNA, TCRdb's TRBD1 call cannot be checked. The sequence was obtained from a woman between 18 and 69 years old in good health. The sample taken for sequencing was blood T cells: a sorted CD56 or NKG2C T cell subset, CD4+ or CD8+ T cells, or bulk PBMC T cells (not recorded which). This chain's CDR3 is CASSQDPGTRAEKLFF.